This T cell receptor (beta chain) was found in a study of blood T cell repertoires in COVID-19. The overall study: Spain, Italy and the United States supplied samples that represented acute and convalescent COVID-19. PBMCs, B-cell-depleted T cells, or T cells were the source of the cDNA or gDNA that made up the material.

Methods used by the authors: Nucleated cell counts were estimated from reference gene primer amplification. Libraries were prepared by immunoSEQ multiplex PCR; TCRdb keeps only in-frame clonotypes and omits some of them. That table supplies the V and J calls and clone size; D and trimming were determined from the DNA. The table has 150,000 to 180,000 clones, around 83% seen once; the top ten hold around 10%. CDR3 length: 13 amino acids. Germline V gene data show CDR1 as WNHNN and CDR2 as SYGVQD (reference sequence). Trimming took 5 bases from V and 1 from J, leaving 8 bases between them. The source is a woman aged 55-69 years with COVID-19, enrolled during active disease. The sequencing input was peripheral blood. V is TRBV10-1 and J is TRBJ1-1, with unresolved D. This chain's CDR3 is CASSQRENTEAFF. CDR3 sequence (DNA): TGCGCCAGCAGTCAGAGGGAGAACACTGAAGCTTTCTTT.